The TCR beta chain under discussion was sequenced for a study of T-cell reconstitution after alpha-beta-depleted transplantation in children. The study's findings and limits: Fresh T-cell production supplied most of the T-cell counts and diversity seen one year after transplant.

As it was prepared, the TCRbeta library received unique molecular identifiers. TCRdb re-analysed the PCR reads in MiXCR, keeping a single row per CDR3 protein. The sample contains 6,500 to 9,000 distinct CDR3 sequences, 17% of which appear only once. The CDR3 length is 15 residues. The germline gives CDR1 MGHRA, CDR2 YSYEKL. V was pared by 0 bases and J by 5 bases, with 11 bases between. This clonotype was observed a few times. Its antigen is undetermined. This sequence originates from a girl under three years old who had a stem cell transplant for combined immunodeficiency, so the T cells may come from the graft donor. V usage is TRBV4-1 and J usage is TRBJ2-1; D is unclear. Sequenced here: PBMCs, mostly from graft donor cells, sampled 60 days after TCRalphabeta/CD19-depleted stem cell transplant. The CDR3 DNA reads TGCGCCAGCAGCCAAGAGGGTGGACGGAACAATGAGCAGTTCTTC. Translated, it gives CASSQEGGRNNEQFF.